Listed here are 25 T cell receptor beta chains from one sample, sequenced in a study of cytotoxic CD8 clonotypes in ibrutinib-treated CLL. Data came from immunoSEQ multiplex PCR; TCRdb stores just in-frame clones and leaves some out. The sample includes 150,000 or so clones, nearly 90% of them seen just once. Here the sequenced sample was PBMCs, taken at disease progression, from a patient treated with ibrutinib. These receptors were taken from a human donor with chronic lymphocytic leukemia.

The chain uses TRBV10-1 and TRBJ2-1; possible D gene TRBD1, 5 bases. This CDR3 comprises 12 residues. The V and J ends lost 4 bases and 9 bases respectively, with 10 bases between them. Germline CDR1 WNHNN, CDR2 SYGVQD (reference sequence). The CDR3 region has the DNA TGCGCCAGCAGTGTTGGGGCGAGTGAGCAGTTCTTC. It specifies CASSVGASEQFF.

The V and J genes are TRBV27 and TRBJ2-1; 11 bases fit TRBD2. Trimming cost V 2 bases and J 0 bases; bases outside gene matches: 3. Germline assignment: CDR1 MNHEY and CDR2 SMNVEV (reference sequence). The CDR3 contains 17 residues. CDR3 bases: TGTGCCAGCAGTTTACGAACTAGCGGGAGCTCCTACAATGAGCAGTTCTTC. Its protein product is CASSLRTSGSSYNEQFF.

The rearrangement uses TRBV7-3 and TRBJ2-3; D is ambiguous. V lost 5 bases and J lost 4, with 13 bases in between. The CDR3 length is 14 residues. Germline V gene lookup returns CDR1 SGHTA and CDR2 FQGTGA. The CDR3 DNA is TGTGCCAGCAGCCAGTCTCAGTCCGCAGATACGCAGTATTTT. Residues: CASSQSQSADTQYF.

The chain employs TRBV18 and TRBJ2-7, with a weak D call TRBD2 (5 bases). The V end was cut by 3 bases, the J end by 7 bases, with 19 bases between. Germline lookup yields CDR1 KGHSH and CDR2 LQKENI. The CDR3 covers 15 residues. CDR3 loop: CASSPLLGSSYEQYF. CDR3 in DNA: TGTGCCAGCTCACCGTTGTTGGGGAGTTCGTATGAGCAGTACTTC.

This chain links TRBV5-6 with TRBJ2-7; 8 nucleotides agree with TRBD1. Germline lookup yields CDR1 SGHDT and CDR2 YYEEEE. The CDR3 sequence is 15 residues long. J lost 3 bases, V lost 0 bases, and 5 bases had no gene match. The CDR3 region is CASSLDETGVYEQYF. Here the CDR3 DNA reads TGTGCCAGCAGCTTGGACGAGACAGGGGTCTACGAGCAGTACTTC.

The V and J genes are TRBV5-1 and TRBJ2-7; tentative D call: TRBD1 (6 bases). The CDR3 runs to 15 residues. Deletions cut 2 bases from V and 5 bases from J, with 17 bases between. Germline V gene lookup returns CDR1 SGHRS and CDR2 YFSETQ. This chain's CDR3 is CASSFNTGRMNEQYF. For the CDR3, the DNA is TGCGCCAGCAGCTTTAACACAGGGCGAATGAACGAGCAGTACTTC.

This chain connects TRBV19 to TRBJ1-5; no reliable D call. The CDR3 covers 14 residues. The ends were cut back, 4 bases at V and 0 bases at J, with 7 bases in the middle. Per the germline V gene, CDR1 is LNHDA and CDR2 is SQIVND (reference sequence). CDR3 coding DNA: TGTGCCAGTAGTAATCTGTATAGCAATCAGCCCCAGCATTTT. Amino acids: CASSNLYSNQPQHF.

CDR3 DNA: TGTGCCTGGAGGCCGGGCGGTTTTGGCACCGGGGAGCTGTTTTTT. This translates into CAWRPGGFGTGELFF. The chain employs TRBV30 and TRBJ2-2; D is ambiguous. CDR1 is GTSNPN and CDR2 is SVGIG in the germline V gene (reference sequence). V was pared by 3 bases and J by 4 bases, with 15 bases between. The CDR3 loop spans 15 amino acids. The entire variable domain, with the rest obtained from reference TRBV30 and TRBJ2-2, is as follows: SQTIHQWPATLVQPVGSPLSLECTVEGTSNPNLYWYRQAAGRGLQLLFYSVGIGQISSEVPQNLSASRPQDRQFILSSKKLLLSDSGFYLCAWRPGGFGTGELFFGEGSRLTVL.

This chain links TRBV9 with TRBJ2-3; possibly TRBD2 for D (5 bases). V dropped 4 bases and J dropped 1 base, with 13 bases sitting between them. The CDR3 sequence is 15 residues long. In germline, CDR1 is SGDLS, CDR2 YYNGEE. The CDR3 spells CASSPLDGGTDTQYF. The DNA of the CDR3 is TGTGCCAGCAGCCCTCTGGACGGGGGCACAGATACGCAGTATTTT.

This rearrangement joins TRBV6-5 to TRBJ2-7; D perhaps matches TRBD2 (6 bases). This CDR3 is 14 amino acids long. The germline V gene encodes CDR1 MNHEY and CDR2 SVGAGI. Trimming shortened V by 6 bases and J by 5 bases, and 17 bases separated the two germline ends. DNA of the CDR3: TGTGCCAGCAGCCGGGGACTTTCGCCCCACGAGCAGTACTTC. Residues: CASSRGLSPHEQYF.

The CDR3 nucleotides are TGTGCCAGCAGGGGGACAAGGAACACTGAAGCTTTCTTT. It yields the protein CASRGTRNTEAFF. This sequence joins TRBV2 and TRBJ1-1; possible D gene TRBD1, 6 bases. The germline gives CDR1 SNHLY, CDR2 FYNNEI. Trimming left V 6 bases short and J 1 base short, with 9 bases between. The CDR3 extends over 13 amino acids.

The gene calls are TRBV7-9 and TRBJ2-3; tentatively, D is TRBD1 (7 bases). The CDR3 totals 16 residues. The germline V gene encodes CDR1 SEHNR and CDR2 FQNEAQ (reference sequence). V gave up 5 bases and J gave up 2 bases, with 17 bases separating them. The chain's CDR3 is CASSRRQGGLTDTQYF. The CDR3 nucleotides read TGTGCCAGCAGCCGACGACAGGGAGGACTCACAGATACGCAGTATTTT.

The chain has TRBV4-3 and TRBJ2-1; possibly TRBD2 for D (5 bases). V was cut by 0 bases and J by 10 bases, with 10 bases left in between. Germline CDR1 reads LGHNA; CDR2 reads YSLEER. CDR3 length: 13 amino acids. CDR3 loop: CASSQEVRREQFF. The CDR3 coding sequence is TGCGCCAGCAGCCAAGAAGTACGGAGGGAGCAGTTCTTC.

The rearrangement links TRBV6-5 to TRBJ1-2; D call uncertain. In germline, CDR1 is MNHEY, CDR2 SVGAGI. The CDR3 has 14 amino acids. V was cut by 0 bases and J by 7 bases, with 12 bases left in between. CDR3 sequence: CASSYSSDGTGYTF. CDR3 DNA: TGTGCCAGCAGTTACTCGAGCGATGGCACTGGCTACACCTTC.

This clone was detected once. This chain connects TRBV10-3 to TRBJ2-7; TRBD1 matches at 7 bases. V shed 0 bases and J 1 base; nucleotides not matched to a gene: 6. The CDR3 runs to 16 residues. Germline values: CDR1 ENHRY, CDR2 SYGVKD. The CDR3: CAISESRDSLSYEQYF. CDR3 coding DNA: TGTGCCATCAGTGAGTCGAGGGACAGCCTATCCTACGAGCAGTACTTC.

The V call is TRBV18, the J call TRBJ2-5; D possibly uses TRBD1 or TRBD2 (5 bases each). V lost 3 bases to trimming and J lost 4 bases, with 9 bases between them. CDR1 is KGHSH, CDR2 LQKENI, per germline. The CDR3 has 13 residues. The CDR3 coding sequence is TGTGCCAGCTCACCGAGGGGTGGAGAGACCCAGTACTTC. Translation: CASSPRGGETQYF.

The genes are TRBV4-2 and TRBJ1-5, with 9 nucleotides matching TRBD1. The CDR3 runs 21 residues. The V gene end was trimmed by 0 bases and the J gene end by 3 bases; junction bases not matched to a gene: 18. Germline assignment: CDR1 LGHNA and CDR2 YNFKEQ. CDR3 amino acids: CASSQDFRPGQGKLSNQPQHF. The CDR3 nucleotides read TGTGCCAGCAGCCAAGATTTTCGCCCGGGACAGGGTAAACTCTCCAATCAGCCCCAGCATTTT.

The CDR3 DNA reads as TGCGCCAGCAGCCAAGGTATTGGGTTTGGGGAGGATACGCAGTATTTT. It specifies CASSQGIGFGEDTQYF. The J gene is TRBJ2-3, the V gene TRBV4-1, with D perhaps matching TRBD2 (5 bases). The germline V gene has CDR1 MGHRA and CDR2 YSYEKL. The germline V and J ends were trimmed by 1 base and 6 bases, with 17 bases remaining between them. The CDR3 has 16 amino acids.

The chain employs TRBV28 and TRBJ2-3; 14 nucleotides match TRBD2. Trimming cost V 6 bases and J 2 bases; bases outside gene matches: 4. Germline V gene sequence: CDR1 MDHEN, CDR2 SYDVKM. The CDR3 spans 16 residues. The CDR3 sequence: CASRGTSGSTTDTQYF. DNA for the CDR3: TGTGCCAGCAGGGGGACTAGCGGGAGCACCACAGATACGCAGTATTTT.

This clone occurred once. The chain has TRBV6-6 and TRBJ2-7; maybe TRBD2 (6 bases). The CDR3 consists of 12 residues. Trimming took off 7 bases at V and 6 bases at J, with 13 bases between the two ends. Germline CDR1 reads MNHNY; CDR2 reads SVGAGI (reference sequence). CDR3 DNA: TGTGCCAGCAACAAGGAGGGCCCCGAGCAGTACTTC. Translation gives CASNKEGPEQYF.

The table lists this clone with a count of one. The chain carries TRBV5-1 and TRBJ1-1; D is unclear. Trimming took off 4 bases at V and 0 bases at J, with 13 bases between the two ends. This CDR3 is 15 amino acids long. The germline V gene encodes CDR1 SGHRS and CDR2 YFSETQ. This chain's CDR3 is CASSPEPNLNTEAFF. For the CDR3, the DNA is TGCGCCAGCAGCCCGGAGCCTAACTTGAACACTGAAGCTTTCTTT.

The CDR3 DNA reads as TGTGCCAGCAGCCAGGGTCCTGGAAACACCATATATTTT. Its translation: CASSQGPGNTIYF. The chain couples TRBV7-6 to TRBJ1-3, with a possible D match to TRBD1 (5 bases). Trimming left V 5 bases short and J 2 bases short, with 7 bases between. Germline CDR1 SGHVS, CDR2 FNYEAQ. The CDR3 has 13 residues.

This clone was counted once. This rearrangement joins TRBV7-9 to TRBJ2-2; D possibly corresponds to TRBD2 (6 bases). The germline gives CDR1 SEHNR, CDR2 FQNEAQ (reference sequence). CDR3 length: 13 residues. Trimming pared 10 bases from V and 3 bases from J, leaving 12 bases between. The CDR3 DNA sequence: TGTGCCATCCCTAGCGATTACACCGGGGAGCTGTTTTTT. Translation: CAIPSDYTGELFF.

The chain carries TRBV11-3 and TRBJ2-1, with 7 bases lining up with TRBD2. With V trimmed by 3 bases and J by 5 bases, 7 bases remained unmatched. Germline CDR1 SGHNT, CDR2 YENEEA. The CDR3 loop spans 15 amino acids. As DNA, the CDR3 is TGTGCCAGCAGCTTGGGAGCGGGAACCGACAATGAGCAGTTCTTC. Its protein is CASSLGAGTDNEQFF.

V and J are TRBV10-2 and TRBJ2-6; 7 bases agree with TRBD1. The CDR3 sequence is 16 residues long. The V gene's germline CDR1 is WSHSY and CDR2 SAAADI. Losses at the gene ends were 8 bases for V and 0 bases for J; bases not matched to a gene: 7. Here the CDR3 reads CASVADRRSGANVLTF. In nucleotides, the CDR3 is TGCGCCAGCGTCGCGGACAGGCGCTCTGGGGCCAACGTCCTGACTTTC.